Listed below are T cell receptor beta chains from one sample, sequenced in a study of T cell responses to AZD1222 COVID-19 vaccine. Only in-frame clones appear in the TCRdb table, and some are missing; sequencing was by immunoSEQ multiplex PCR. The repertoire holds 65,000 to 85,000 clones, with about 88% as singletons. Source: peripheral blood, taken on day 0 of AZD1222 vaccination. These receptors originate from an adult in good health. The CDR3 runs from the conserved cysteine through the conserved F or W. The D gene is left open where the match is weak.

J gene	D gene	V gene	CDR3 protein	CDR3 DNA
TRBJ1-1	NA	TRBV5-1	CASSQWTGNTEAFF	TGCGCCAGCAGCCAATGGACGGGGAACACTGAAGCTTTCTTT
TRBJ1-3	NA	TRBV5-8	CASSRGISGNTIYF	TGTGCCAGCAGCCGGGGGATATCTGGAAACACCATATATTTT
TRBJ1-2	TRBD1	TRBV28	CASSFSWGDRATRGYGYTF	TGTGCCAGCAGTTTCTCATGGGGGGACAGGGCAACGAGGGGCTATGGCTACACCTTC
TRBJ1-2	NA	TRBV3-1/TRBV3-2	CASSQWTAELGYTF	TGTGCCAGCAGCCAATGGACAGCTGAACTAGGCTACACCTTC
TRBJ2-7	NA	TRBV5-1	CASSLDPGRRQLEQYF	TGCGCCAGCAGCTTGGACCCAGGACGGCGGCAACTCGAGCAGTACTTC
TRBJ2-7	TRBD1	TRBV5-1	CASSEPMDRGRGEQYF	TGCGCCAGCAGCGAGCCCATGGACAGGGGGAGAGGCGAGCAGTACTTC
TRBJ1-1	NA	TRBV5-1	CASSGRGGTEAFF	TGCGCCAGCAGTGGCCGGGGTGGTACTGAAGCTTTCTTT
TRBJ1-1	NA	TRBV28	CASSLNPNTEAFF	TGTGCCTCCTCCCTAAATCCGAACACTGAAGCTTTCTTT
TRBJ2-7	NA	TRBV14	CASSRGLGWEQYF	TGTGCCAGCAGCCGTGGACTGGGGTGGGAGCAGTACTTC
TRBJ1-2	TRBD1	TRBV19	CASSQQDRGYGYTF	TGTGCCAGTAGCCAACAGGACAGGGGCTATGGCTACACCTTC